The source of this TCR beta chain is a study of T-cell memory formation after mild COVID-19. Overall study findings and caveats: Pre-infection memory showed some responding clones, and this suggested that cross-reactive memory joined.

In its sample, this clonotype was seen a few times. Its antigen is undetermined. Trimming took 5 bases from V and 2 from J, leaving 20 bases between them. The CDR3 runs to 17 residues. Germline V gene data show CDR1 as SGHVS and CDR2 as FNYEAQ. TCRdb passed the 5' RACE reads through MiXCR, listing each CDR3 protein once. The table records 100,000 to 150,000 distinct CDR3 sequences, approximately 6.3% of them present only once. Sequencing was carried out using PBMCs or a T cell subset sorted from them (not recorded which). This sequence joins TRBV7-6 and TRBJ2-3; D ambiguous. The receptor was isolated from an adult woman who had mild COVID-19 (a few samples of this study predate the infection). Cell type and time point are not known. DNA for the CDR3: TGTGCCAGCAGCCCTCGTGTCCGTTTCCCTTACACAGATACGCAGTATTTT. It encodes CASSPRVRFPYTDTQYF.